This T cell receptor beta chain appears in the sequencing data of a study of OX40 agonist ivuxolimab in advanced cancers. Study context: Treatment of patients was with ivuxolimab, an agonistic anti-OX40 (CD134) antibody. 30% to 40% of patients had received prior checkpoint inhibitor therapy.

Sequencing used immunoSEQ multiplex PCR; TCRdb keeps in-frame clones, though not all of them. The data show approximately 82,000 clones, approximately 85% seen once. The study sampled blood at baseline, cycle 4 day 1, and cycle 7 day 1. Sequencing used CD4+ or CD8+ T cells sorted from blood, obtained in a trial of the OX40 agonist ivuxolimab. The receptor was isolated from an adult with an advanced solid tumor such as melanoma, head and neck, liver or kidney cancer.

CDR3 in DNA: TGTGCCAGCAGCCAATATGGGACTAGCGGGGGAATCTACGAGCAGTACTTC. Translation gives CASSQYGTSGGIYEQYF. The chain combines TRBV13 with TRBJ2-7; 14 positions match TRBD2. The CDR3 length is 17 residues. V lost 5 bases and J lost 3; bases outside the gene matches: 9. Germline loops: CDR1 PRHDT, CDR2 FYEKMQ (reference sequence).